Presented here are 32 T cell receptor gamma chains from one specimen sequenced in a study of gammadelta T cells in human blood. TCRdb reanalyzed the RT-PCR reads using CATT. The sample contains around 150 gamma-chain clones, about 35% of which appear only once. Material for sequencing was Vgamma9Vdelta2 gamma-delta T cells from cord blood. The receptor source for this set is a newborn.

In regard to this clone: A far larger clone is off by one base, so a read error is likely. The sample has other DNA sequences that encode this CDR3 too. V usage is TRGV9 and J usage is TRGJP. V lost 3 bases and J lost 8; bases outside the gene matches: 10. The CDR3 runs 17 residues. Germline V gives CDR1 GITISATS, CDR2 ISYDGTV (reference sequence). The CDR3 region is CALWEQQSQLGKKIKVF. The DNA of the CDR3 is TGTGCCTTGTGGGAGCAGCAGAGTCAGTTGGGCAAAAAAATCAAGGTATTT.

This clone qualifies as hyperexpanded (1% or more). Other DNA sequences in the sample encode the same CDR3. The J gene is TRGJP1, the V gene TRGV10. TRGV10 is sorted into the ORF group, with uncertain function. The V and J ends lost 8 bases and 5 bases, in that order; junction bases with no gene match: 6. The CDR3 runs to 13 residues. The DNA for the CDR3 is TGTGCTGCGTGGGATTATACTGGTTGGTTCAAGATATTT. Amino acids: CAAWDYTGWFKIF.

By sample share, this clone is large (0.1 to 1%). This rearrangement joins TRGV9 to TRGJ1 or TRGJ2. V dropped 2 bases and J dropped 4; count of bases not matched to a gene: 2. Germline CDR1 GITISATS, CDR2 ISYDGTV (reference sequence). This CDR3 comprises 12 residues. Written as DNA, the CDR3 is TGTGCCTTGTGGGAGGGATATTATAAGAAACTCTTT. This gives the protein CALWEGYYKKLF.

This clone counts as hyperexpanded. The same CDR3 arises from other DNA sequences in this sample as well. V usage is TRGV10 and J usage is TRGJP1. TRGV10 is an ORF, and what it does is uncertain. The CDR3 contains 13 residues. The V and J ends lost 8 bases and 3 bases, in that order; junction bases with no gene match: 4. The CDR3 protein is CAAWDSTGWFKIF. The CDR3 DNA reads TGTGCTGCGTGGGATTCCACTGGTTGGTTCAAGATATTT.

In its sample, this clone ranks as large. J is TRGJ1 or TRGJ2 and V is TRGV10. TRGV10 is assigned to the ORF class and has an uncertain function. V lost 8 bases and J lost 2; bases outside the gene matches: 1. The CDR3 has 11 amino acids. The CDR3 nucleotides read TGTGCTGCGTGGGATTATTATAAGAAACTCTTT. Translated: CAAWDYYKKLF.

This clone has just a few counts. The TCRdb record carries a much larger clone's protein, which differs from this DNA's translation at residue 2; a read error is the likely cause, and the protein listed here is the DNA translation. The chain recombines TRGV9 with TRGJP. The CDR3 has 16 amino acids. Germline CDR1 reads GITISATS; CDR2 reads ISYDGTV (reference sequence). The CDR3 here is CTLWEVRELGKKIKVF. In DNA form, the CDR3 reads TGTACCTTGTGGGAGGTGCGGGAGTTGGGCAAAAAAATCAAGGTATTT.

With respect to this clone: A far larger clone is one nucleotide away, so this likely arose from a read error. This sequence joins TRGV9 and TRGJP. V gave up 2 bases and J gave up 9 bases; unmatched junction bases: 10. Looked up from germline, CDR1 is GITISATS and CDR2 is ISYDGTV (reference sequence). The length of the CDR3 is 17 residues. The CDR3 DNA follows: TGTGCCTTGTGGGAGGAGCACAGTGGGTTGGGCAAAAAAATCAAGGTATTT. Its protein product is CALWEEHSGLGKKIKVF.

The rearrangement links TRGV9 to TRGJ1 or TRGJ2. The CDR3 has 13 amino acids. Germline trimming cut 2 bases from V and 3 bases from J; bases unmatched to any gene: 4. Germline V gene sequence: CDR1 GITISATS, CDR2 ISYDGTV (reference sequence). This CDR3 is CALWEDVYYKKLF. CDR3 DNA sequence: TGTGCCTTGTGGGAGGATGTTTATTATAAGAAACTCTTT.

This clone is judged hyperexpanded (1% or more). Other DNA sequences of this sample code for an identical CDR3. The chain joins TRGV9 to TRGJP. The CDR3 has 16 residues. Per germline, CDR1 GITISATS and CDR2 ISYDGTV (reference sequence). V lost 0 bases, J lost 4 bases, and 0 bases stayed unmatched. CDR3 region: CALWEVQELGKKIKVF. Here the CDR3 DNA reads TGTGCCTTGTGGGAGGTGCAAGAGTTGGGCAAAAAAATCAAGGTATTT.

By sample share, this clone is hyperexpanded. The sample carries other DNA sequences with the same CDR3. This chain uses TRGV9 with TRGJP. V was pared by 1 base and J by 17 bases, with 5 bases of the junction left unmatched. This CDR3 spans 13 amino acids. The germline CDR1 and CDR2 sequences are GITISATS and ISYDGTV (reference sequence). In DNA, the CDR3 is TGTGCCTTGTGGGAGGTCCGTGAAAAAATCAAGGTATTT. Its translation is CALWEVREKIKVF.

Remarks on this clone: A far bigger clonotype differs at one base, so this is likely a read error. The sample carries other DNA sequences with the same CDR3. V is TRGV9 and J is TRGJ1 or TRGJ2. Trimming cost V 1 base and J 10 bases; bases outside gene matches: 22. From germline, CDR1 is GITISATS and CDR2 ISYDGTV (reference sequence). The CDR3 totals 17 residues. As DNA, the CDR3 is TGTGCCTTGTGGGAGGTACCTTCAGGAATTCGACCTAGAAAGAAACTCTTT. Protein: CALWEVPSGIRPRKKLF.

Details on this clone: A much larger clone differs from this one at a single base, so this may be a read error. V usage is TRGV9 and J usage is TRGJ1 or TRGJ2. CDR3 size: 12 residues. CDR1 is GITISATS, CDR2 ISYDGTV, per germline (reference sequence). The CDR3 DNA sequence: TGTGCCGTGTGGGAGAATTATTATAAGAAACTCTTT. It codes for CAVWENYYKKLF.

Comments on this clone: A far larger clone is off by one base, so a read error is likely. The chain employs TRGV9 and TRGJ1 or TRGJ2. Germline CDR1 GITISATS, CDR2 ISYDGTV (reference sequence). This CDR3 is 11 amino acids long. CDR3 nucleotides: TGTGCCTTGTGGGGGGTGCAGAAGAAACTCTTT. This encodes CALWGVQKKLF.

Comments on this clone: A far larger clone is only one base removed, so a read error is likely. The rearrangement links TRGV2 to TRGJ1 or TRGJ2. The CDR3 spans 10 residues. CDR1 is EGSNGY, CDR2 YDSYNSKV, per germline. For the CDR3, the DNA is TGTGCCACCTGGGCTTTAAAGACACTCTTT. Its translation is CATWALKTLF.

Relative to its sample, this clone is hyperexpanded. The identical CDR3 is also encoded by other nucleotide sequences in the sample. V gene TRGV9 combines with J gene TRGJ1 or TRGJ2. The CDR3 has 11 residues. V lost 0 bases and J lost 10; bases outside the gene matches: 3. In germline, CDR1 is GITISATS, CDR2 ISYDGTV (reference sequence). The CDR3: CALWEVQKKLF. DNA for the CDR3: TGTGCCTTGTGGGAGGTGCAGAAGAAACTCTTT.

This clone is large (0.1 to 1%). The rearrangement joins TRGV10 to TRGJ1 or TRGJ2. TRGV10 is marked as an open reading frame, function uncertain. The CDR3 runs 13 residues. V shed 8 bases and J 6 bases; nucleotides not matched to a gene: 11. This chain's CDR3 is CAAWDTGGYKKLF. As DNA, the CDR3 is TGTGCTGCGTGGGATACCGGAGGTTATAAGAAACTCTTT.

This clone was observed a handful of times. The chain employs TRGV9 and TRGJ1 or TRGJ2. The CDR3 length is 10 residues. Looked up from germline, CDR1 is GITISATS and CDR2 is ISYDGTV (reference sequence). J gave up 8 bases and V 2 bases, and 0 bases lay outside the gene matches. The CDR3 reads CALWEDKKLF. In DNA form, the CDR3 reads TGTGCCTTGTGGGAGGATAAGAAACTCTTT.

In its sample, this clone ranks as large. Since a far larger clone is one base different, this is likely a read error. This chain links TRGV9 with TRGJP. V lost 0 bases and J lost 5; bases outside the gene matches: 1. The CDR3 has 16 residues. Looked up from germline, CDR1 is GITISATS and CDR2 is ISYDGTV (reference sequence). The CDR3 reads CALWEVEELGKKIKVF. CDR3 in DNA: TGTGCCTTGTGGGAGGTGGAAGAGTTGGGCAAAAAAATCAAGGTATTT.

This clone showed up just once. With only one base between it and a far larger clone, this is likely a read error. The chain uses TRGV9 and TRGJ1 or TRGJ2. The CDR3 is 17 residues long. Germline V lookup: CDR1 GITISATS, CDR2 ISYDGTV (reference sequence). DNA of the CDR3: TGTACCTTGTGGGAGGTACCTTCGGGAATTCGACCTAGAAAGAAACTCTTT. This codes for CTLWEVPSGIRPRKKLF.

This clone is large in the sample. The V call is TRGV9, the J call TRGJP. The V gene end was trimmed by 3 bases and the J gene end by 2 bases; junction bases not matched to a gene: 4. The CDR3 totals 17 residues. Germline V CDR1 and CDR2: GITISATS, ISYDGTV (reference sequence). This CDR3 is CALWELRQELGKKIKVF. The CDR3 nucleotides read TGTGCCTTGTGGGAGCTTCGGCAAGAGTTGGGCAAAAAAATCAAGGTATTT.

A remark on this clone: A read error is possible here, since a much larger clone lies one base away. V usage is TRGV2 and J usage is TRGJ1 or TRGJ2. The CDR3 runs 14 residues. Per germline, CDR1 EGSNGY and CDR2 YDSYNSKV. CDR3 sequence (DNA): TGTGCCACCTGGGACGGGCGGGGTTATTTTAAGAAACTCTTT. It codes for CATWDGRGYFKKLF.

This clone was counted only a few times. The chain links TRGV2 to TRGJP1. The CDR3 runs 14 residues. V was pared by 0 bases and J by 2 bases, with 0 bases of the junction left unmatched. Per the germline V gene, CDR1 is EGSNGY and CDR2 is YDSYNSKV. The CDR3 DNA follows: TGTGCCACCTGGGACGGGACCACTGGTTGGTTCAAGATATTT. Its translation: CATWDGTTGWFKIF.

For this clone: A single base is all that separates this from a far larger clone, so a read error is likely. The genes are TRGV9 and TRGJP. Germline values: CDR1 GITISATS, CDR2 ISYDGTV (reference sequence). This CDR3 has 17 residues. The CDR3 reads CALWEATQELGKKIEVF. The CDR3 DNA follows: TGTGCCTTGTGGGAGGCGACGCAAGAGTTGGGCAAAAAAATCGAGGTATTT.

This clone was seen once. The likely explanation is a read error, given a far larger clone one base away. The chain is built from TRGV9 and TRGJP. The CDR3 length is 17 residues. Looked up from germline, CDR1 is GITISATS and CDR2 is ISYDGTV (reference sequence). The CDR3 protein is CALWEQQSQLGKKIQVF. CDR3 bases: TGTGCCTTGTGGGAGCAGCAGAGCCAGTTGGGCAAAAAAATCCAGGTATTT.

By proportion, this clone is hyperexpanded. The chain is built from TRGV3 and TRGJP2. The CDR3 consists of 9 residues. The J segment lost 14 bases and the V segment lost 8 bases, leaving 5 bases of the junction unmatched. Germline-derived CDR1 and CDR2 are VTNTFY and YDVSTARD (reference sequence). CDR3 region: CATYQIKTF. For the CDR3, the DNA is TGTGCCACCTATCAAATCAAGACGTTT.

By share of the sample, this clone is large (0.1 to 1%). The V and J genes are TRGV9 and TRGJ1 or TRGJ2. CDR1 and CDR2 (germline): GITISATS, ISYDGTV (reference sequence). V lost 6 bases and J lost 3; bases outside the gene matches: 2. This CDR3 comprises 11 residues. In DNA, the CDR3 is TGTGCCTTGTGGTCTTATTATAAGAAACTCTTT. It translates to CALWSYYKKLF.

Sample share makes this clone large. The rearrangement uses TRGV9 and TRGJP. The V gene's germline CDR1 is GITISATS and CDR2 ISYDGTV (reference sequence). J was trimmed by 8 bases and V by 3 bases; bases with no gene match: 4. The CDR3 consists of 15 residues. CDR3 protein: CALWEKQLGKKIKVF. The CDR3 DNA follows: TGTGCCTTGTGGGAGAAACAGTTGGGCAAAAAAATCAAGGTATTT.

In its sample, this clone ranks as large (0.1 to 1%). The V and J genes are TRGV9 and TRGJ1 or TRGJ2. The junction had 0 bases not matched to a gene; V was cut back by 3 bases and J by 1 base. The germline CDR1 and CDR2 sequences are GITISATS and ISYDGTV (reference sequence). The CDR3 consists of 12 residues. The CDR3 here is CALWENYYKKLF. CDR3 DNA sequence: TGTGCCTTGTGGGAGAATTATTATAAGAAACTCTTT.

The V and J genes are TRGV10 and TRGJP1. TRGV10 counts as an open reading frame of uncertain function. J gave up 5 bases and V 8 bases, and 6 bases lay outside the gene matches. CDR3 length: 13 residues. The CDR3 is CAAWDATGWFKIF. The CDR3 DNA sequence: TGTGCTGCGTGGGATGCTACTGGTTGGTTCAAGATATTT.

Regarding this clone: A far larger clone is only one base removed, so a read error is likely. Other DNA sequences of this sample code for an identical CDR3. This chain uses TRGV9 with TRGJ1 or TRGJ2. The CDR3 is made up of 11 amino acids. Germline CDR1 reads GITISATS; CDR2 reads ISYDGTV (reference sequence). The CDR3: CALWEVQKKLF. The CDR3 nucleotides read TGTGCATTGTGGGAGGTGCAGAAGAAACTCTTT.

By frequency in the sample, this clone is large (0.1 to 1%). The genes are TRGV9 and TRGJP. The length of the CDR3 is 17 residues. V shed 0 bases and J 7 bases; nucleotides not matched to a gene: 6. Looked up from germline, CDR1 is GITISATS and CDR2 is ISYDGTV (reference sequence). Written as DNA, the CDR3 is TGTGCCTTGTGGGAGGTGCATCGGGAGTTGGGCAAAAAAATCAAGGTATTT. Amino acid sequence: CALWEVHRELGKKIKVF.

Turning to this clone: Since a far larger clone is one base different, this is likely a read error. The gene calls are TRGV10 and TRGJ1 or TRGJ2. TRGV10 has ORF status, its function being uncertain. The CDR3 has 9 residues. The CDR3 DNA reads TGTGCTGCGTGGGATAAGAAAATCTTT. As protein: CAAWDKKIF.